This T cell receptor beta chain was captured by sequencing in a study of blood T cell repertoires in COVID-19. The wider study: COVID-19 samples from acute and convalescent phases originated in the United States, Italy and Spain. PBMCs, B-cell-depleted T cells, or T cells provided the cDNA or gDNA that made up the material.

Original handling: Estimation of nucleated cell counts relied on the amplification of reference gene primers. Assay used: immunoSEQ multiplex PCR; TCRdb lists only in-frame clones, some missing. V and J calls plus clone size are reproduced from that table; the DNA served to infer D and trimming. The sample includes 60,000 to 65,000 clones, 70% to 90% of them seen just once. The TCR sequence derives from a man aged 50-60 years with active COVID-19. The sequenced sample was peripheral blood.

The CDR3 sequence is CASSDGQGAGNTIYF. The CDR3 DNA sequence: TGCGCCAGCAGTGACGGACAGGGGGCTGGAAACACCATATATTTT. This chain connects TRBV23-1 to TRBJ1-3; 10 nucleotides align to TRBD1. TRBV23-1 has ORF status, its function being uncertain. Unmatched junction bases numbered 3, after V lost 5 bases and J lost 2 bases. This CDR3 is 15 amino acids long.